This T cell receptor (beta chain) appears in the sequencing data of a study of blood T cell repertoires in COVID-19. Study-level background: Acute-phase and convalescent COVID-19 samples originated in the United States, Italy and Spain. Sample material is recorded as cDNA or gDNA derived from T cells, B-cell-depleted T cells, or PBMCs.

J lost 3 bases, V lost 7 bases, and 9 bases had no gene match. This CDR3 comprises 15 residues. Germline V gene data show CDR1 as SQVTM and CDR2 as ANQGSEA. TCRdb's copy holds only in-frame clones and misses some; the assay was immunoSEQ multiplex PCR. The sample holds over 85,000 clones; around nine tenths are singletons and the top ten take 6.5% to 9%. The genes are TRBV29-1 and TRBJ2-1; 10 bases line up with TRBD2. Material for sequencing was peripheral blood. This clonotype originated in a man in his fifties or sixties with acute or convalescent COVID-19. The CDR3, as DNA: TGCAGCGATGGGGCTAGCGGGGGCATCTACAATGAGCAGTTCTTC. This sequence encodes CSDGASGGIYNEQFF.